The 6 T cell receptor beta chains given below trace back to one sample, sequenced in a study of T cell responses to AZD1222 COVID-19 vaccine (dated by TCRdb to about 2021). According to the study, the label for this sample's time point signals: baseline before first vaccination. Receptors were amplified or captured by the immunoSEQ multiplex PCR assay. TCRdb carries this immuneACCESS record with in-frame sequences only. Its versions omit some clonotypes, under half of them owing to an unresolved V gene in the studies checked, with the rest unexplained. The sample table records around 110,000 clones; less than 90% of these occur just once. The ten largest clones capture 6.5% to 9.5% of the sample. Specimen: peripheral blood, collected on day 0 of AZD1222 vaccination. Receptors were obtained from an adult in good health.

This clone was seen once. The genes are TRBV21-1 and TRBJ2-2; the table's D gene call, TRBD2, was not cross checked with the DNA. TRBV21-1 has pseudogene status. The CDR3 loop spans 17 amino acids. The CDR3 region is CASNPAGQGYRVGELFF. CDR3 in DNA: TGTGCCAGCAACCCAGCGGGACAAGGTTATCGGGTCGGGGAGCTGTTTTTT.

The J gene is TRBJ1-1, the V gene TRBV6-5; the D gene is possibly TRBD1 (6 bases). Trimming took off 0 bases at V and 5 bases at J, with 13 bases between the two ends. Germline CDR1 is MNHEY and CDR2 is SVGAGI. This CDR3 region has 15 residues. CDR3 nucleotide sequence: TGTGCCAGCAGTTACTCCCTCCGGGGGGCTACTGAAGCTTTCTTT. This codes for CASSYSLRGATEAFF.

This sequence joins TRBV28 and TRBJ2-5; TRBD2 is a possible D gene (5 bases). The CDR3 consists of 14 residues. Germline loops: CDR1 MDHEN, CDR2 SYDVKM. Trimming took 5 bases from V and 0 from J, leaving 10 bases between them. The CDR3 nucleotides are TGTGCCAGCAGTAAGCTAGCTGACCAAGAGACCCAGTACTTC. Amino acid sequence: CASSKLADQETQYF.

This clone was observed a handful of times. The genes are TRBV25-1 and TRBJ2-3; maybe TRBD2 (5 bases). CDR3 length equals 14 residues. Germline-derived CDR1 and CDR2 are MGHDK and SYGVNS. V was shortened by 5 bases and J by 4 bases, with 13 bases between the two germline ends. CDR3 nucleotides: TGTGCCAGCAGTTACCAACGGGGAGCAGATACGCAGTATTTT. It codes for CASSYQRGADTQYF.

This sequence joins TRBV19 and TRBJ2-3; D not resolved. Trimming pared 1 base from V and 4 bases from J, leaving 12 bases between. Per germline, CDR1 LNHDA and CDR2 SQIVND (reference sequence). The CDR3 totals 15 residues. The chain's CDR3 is CASSIGAHTADTQYF. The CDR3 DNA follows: TGTGCCAGTAGTATAGGGGCCCACACCGCAGATACGCAGTATTTT.

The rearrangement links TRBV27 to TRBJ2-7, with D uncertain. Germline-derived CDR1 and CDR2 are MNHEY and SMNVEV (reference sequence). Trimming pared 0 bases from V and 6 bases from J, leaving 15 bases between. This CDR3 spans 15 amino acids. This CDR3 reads CASSLSLVLGFEQYF. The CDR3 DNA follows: TGTGCCAGCAGTTTATCGCTAGTGTTGGGTTTCGAGCAGTACTTC.